Below are 27 T cell receptor beta chains sequenced from a single sample in a study of CD8 T cells in ankylosing spondylitis (dated by TCRdb to the late 2010s). Points the paper makes about the study in general: Blood from ankylosing spondylitis patients appeared to be characterized by a TCR beta motif made up of under 10 highly homologous amino acid variants.

The library was prepared using 5' RACE. Instrument used: Illumina HiSeq 2500. In-frame beta chains were kept once TCRdb had trimmed the public reads at Q25 with fastp and called clones with MiXCR. Identical CDR3 protein sequences are pooled into one entry, listed with their most common genes and DNA. The sample includes a few hundred thousand distinct CDR3 sequences, with approximately 8% observed a single time. The ten largest make up roughly 15% of the sample. Their recognized antigens are unknown. The sample consisted of blood, either unsorted or a sorted T cell fraction (not recorded which). These receptor sequences come from a male donor with ankylosing spondylitis.

This clonotype was detected ten times or more. The rearrangement links TRBV12-3 or TRBV12-4 to TRBJ2-1; D call uncertain. V was cut by 4 bases and J by 8 bases, with 6 bases left in between. CDR3 length: 11 amino acids. CDR3 loop: CASSSRYEQFF. The CDR3 region has the DNA TGTGCCAGCAGTTCCCGGTATGAGCAGTTCTTC.

This clonotype appeared a few times. The gene calls are TRBV6-2 or TRBV6-3 and TRBJ2-1; 8 bases map to TRBD2. CDR1 and CDR2 (germline): MNHEY, SVGEGT. The CDR3 length is 15 residues. The junction had 2 bases not matched to a gene; V was cut back by 2 bases and J by 2 bases. CDR3 DNA sequence: TGTGCCAGCAGTTACAACGGGGGGGCCTACAATGAGCAGTTCTTC. It yields the protein CASSYNGGAYNEQFF.

Only a few counts were recorded for this clonotype. Here the CDR3 DNA reads TGCGCCAGCAGCGCTGGACTAGGGGACACCGGGGAGCTGTTTTTT. As protein: CASSAGLGDTGELFF. This chain uses TRBV5-1 with TRBJ2-2, with TRBD2 identical over 7 bases. CDR3 length: 15 amino acids. Germline V gene data show CDR1 as SGHRS and CDR2 as YFSETQ. After removal of 4 bases from V and 3 bases from J, the junction contained 6 bases not matched to a gene.

This clonotype was seen at least ten times. The V gene is TRBV7-9, the J gene TRBJ2-1, with D possibly being TRBD2 (6 bases). Per germline, CDR1 SEHNR and CDR2 FQNEAQ (reference sequence). The CDR3 totals 11 residues. V lost 5 bases and J 10 bases, leaving 9 bases between the germline ends. The CDR3 nucleotides read TGTGCCAGCAGCCCTCTAGCGGAGCAGTTCTTC. Residues: CASSPLAEQFF.

This clonotype showed up many times. The V gene is TRBV10-3, the J gene TRBJ1-5, with D unresolved. V was cut by 5 bases and J by 0 bases, with 8 bases left in between. The CDR3 contains 14 residues. CDR1 is ENHRY and CDR2 is SYGVKD in the germline V gene. The CDR3 coding sequence is TGTGCCATCAGTATTGGGGTTAGCAATCAGCCCCAGCATTTT. It yields the protein CAISIGVSNQPQHF.

CDR3 nucleotide sequence: TGTGCCAGCAGCCAACCCCCCGCACCAAGATCGACCCAGTACTTC. Translating it yields CASSQPPAPRSTQYF. The chain links TRBV14 to TRBJ2-5; unclear D gene. In germline, CDR1 is SGHDN, CDR2 FVKESK. The CDR3 has 15 residues. Trimming took 2 bases from V and 7 from J, leaving 17 bases between them. The full variable domain, in which reference TRBV14 and TRBJ2-5 provide the parts outside the CDR3, is EAGVTQFPSHSVIEKGQTVTLRCDPISGHDNLYWYRRVMGKEIKFLLHFVKESKQDESGMPNNRFLAERTGGTYSTLKVQPAELEDSGVYFCASSQPPAPRSTQYFGPGTRLLVL.

Only a few counts were recorded for this clonotype. The J gene is TRBJ2-5, the V gene TRBV15; the D is unclear. The CDR3 is made up of 12 amino acids. V lost 0 bases and J 5 bases, leaving 4 bases between the germline ends. From germline, CDR1 is LNHNV and CDR2 YYDKDF (reference sequence). The CDR3 here is CATSRDLETQYF. Here the CDR3 DNA reads TGTGCCACCAGCAGAGATCTCGAGACCCAGTACTTC.

This clonotype was counted a few times. J is TRBJ2-5 and V is TRBV19; 10 bases fit TRBD1. The CDR3 consists of 16 residues. Trimming removed 1 base from V and 1 base from J; junction bases left unmatched: 3. Germline V gene sequence: CDR1 LNHDA, CDR2 SQIVND (reference sequence). The CDR3 loop is CASSIVRDRGQETQYF. The CDR3 bases are TGTGCCAGTAGTATAGTCCGGGACAGGGGCCAAGAGACCCAGTACTTC.

This chain links TRBV5-1 with TRBJ2-2; no definite D call. The germline gives CDR1 SGHRS, CDR2 YFSETQ. CDR3 size: 16 residues. Trimming took 1 base from V and 7 from J, leaving 17 bases between them. This CDR3 is CASSLNEPDVGGELFF. The CDR3 DNA follows: TGCGCCAGCAGCTTGAATGAACCCGACGTCGGCGGGGAGCTGTTTTTT. The full variable domain, rest sourced from reference TRBV5-1 and TRBJ2-2, is KAGVTQTPRYLIKTRGQQVTLSCSPISGHRSVSWYQQTPGQGLQFLFEYFSETQRNKGNFPGRFSGRQFSNSRSEMNVSTLELGDSALYLCASSLNEPDVGGELFFGEGSRLTVL.

This chain joins TRBV15 and TRBJ2-1; the D call may be TRBD1 or TRBD2 (5 bases each). With 1 base removed from V and 4 bases from J, the gap between germline ends came to 17 bases. From germline, CDR1 is LNHNV and CDR2 YYDKDF (reference sequence). The CDR3 has 17 amino acids. This chain's CDR3 is CATSRAGTAATYNEQFF. The CDR3 DNA is TGTGCCACCAGCAGAGCCGGGACCGCCGCCACTTACAATGAGCAGTTCTTC. Variable domain in full (rest from reference TRBV15 and TRBJ2-1): DAMVIQNPRYQVTQFGKPVTLSCSQTLNHNVMYWYQQKSSQAPKLLFHYYDKDFNNEADTPDNFQSRRPNTSFCFLDIRSPGLGDTAMYLCATSRAGTAATYNEQFFGPGTRLTVL.

A word on this clonotype: A much larger clone differs from this one at a single base, so this may be a read error. The chain couples TRBV7-6 to TRBJ2-1; 10 nucleotides align to TRBD2. CDR1 is SGHVS, CDR2 FNYEAQ, per germline. The CDR3 is 15 residues long. V was pared by 5 bases and J by 11 bases, with 12 bases of the junction left unmatched. CDR3 DNA: TGTGCCAGCAGCCCTTTAGCGGGAGGTAGTAATCAGCAGTTCTTC. Translated, it gives CASSPLAGGSNQQFF.

This clonotype was recorded many times. The V call is TRBV3-1, the J call TRBJ2-1; 8 nucleotides line up with TRBD2. Per germline, CDR1 LGHDT and CDR2 YNNKEL (reference sequence). The V segment lost 3 bases and the J segment 4 bases; nucleotides outside the gene matches: 8. The length of the CDR3 is 16 residues. The CDR3 region is CASSQPLAGFYNEQFF. CDR3 DNA sequence: TGTGCCAGCAGCCAGCCCCTAGCGGGCTTTTACAATGAGCAGTTCTTC.

This clonotype appeared many times. The rearrangement links TRBV20-1 to TRBJ2-5; D is possibly TRBD1 (6 bases). Germline CDR1 reads DFQATT; CDR2 reads SNEGSKA (reference sequence). Trimming cost V 6 bases and J 4 bases, with 15 bases left between them. The CDR3 sequence is 13 residues long. The CDR3 loop is CSARGRGGETQYF. DNA for the CDR3: TGCAGTGCAAGGGGTCGAGGGGGAGAGACCCAGTACTTC.

A few counts support this clonotype. The chain joins TRBV6-2 or TRBV6-3 to TRBJ2-7; the D call may be TRBD1 or TRBD2 (5 bases each). V lost 0 bases to trimming and J lost 5 bases, with 23 bases between them. The CDR3 runs 18 residues. The germline V gene has CDR1 MNHEY and CDR2 SVGEGT. CDR3 coding DNA: TGTGCCAGCAGTTACTCGAGATTGCCGGGACGCATCAGGGACGAGCAGTACTTC. Translating it yields CASSYSRLPGRIRDEQYF.

This clonotype was detected only a few times. The chain carries TRBV2 and TRBJ1-1, with TRBD1 matching 8 bases. The CDR3 extends over 14 amino acids. CDR1 SNHLY and CDR2 FYNNEI come from the germline V gene. Trimming removed 5 bases from V and 4 bases from J; junction bases left unmatched: 6. The CDR3 reads CASSLRGLGTEAFF. CDR3 sequence (DNA): TGTGCCAGCAGTCTCAGGGGGCTTGGCACTGAAGCTTTCTTT.

The V call is TRBV15, the J call TRBJ1-4; D possibly corresponds to TRBD1 (6 bases). This CDR3 has 15 amino acids. Germline V gene lookup returns CDR1 LNHNV and CDR2 YYDKDF (reference sequence). Between the trimmed V and J ends, which lost 0 bases and 7 bases, there was a span of 12 bases. CDR3 sequence: CATSRDGGPSEKLFF. CDR3 DNA sequence: TGTGCCACCAGCAGAGATGGGGGGCCCTCTGAAAAACTGTTTTTT. The full variable domain, with the rest looked up from reference TRBV15 and TRBJ1-4, is DAMVIQNPRYQVTQFGKPVTLSCSQTLNHNVMYWYQQKSSQAPKLLFHYYDKDFNNEADTPDNFQSRRPNTSFCFLDIRSPGLGDTAMYLCATSRDGGPSEKLFFGSGTQLSVL.

In its sample, this clonotype was seen many times. CDR3 amino acids: CSVEQSSGNTIYF. The CDR3 DNA follows: TGCAGCGTTGAACAGAGCTCTGGAAACACCATATATTTT. This chain uses TRBV29-1 with TRBJ1-3; D unclear. Germline-derived CDR1 and CDR2 are SQVTM and ANQGSEA. CDR3 length: 13 residues. Deletions cut 2 bases from V and 0 bases from J, with 5 bases between. Based on the CDR3 plus reference TRBV29-1 and TRBJ1-3, the full variable domain is SAVISQKPSRDICQRGTSLTIQCQVDSQVTMMFWYRQQPGQSLTLIATANQGSEATYESGFVIDKFPISRPNLTFSTLTVSNMSPEDSSIYLCSVEQSSGNTIYFGEGSWLTVV.

The chain combines TRBV4-2 with TRBJ2-6, with TRBD2 matching over 7 bases. Germline trimming cut 4 bases from V and 2 bases from J; bases unmatched to any gene: 2. This CDR3 has 15 residues. CDR1 and CDR2 (germline): LGHNA, YNFKEQ. CDR3 sequence: CASSPLAAGANVLTF. The CDR3 DNA reads as TGTGCCAGCAGCCCCCTAGCGGCTGGGGCCAACGTCCTGACTTTC.

This clonotype was seen repeatedly, ten times or more. The DNA of the CDR3 is TGCGCCAGCAGCTTTCATTCCTCCTACGAGCAGTACTTC. Protein product: CASSFHSSYEQYF. The chain is built from TRBV5-1 and TRBJ2-7; the D is unclear. V was cut by 2 bases and J by 0 bases, with 6 bases left in between. The germline CDR1 and CDR2 sequences are SGHRS and YFSETQ. This CDR3 is 13 amino acids long.

The V gene is TRBV30, the J gene TRBJ2-3, with no clear D. With 3 bases removed from V and 0 bases from J, the gap between germline ends came to 4 bases. The germline CDR1 and CDR2 sequences are GTSNPN and SVGIG (reference sequence). The CDR3 contains 12 residues. This chain's CDR3 is CAWSGSTDTQYF. The CDR3 DNA follows: TGTGCCTGGAGCGGAAGCACAGATACGCAGTATTTT. Full variable domain (outside the CDR3, taken from reference TRBV30 and TRBJ2-3): SQTIHQWPATLVQPVGSPLSLECTVEGTSNPNLYWYRQAAGRGLQLLFYSVGIGQISSEVPQNLSASRPQDRQFILSSKKLLLSDSGFYLCAWSGSTDTQYFGPGTRLTVL.

The V call is TRBV5-1, the J call TRBJ2-1; possibly TRBD1 for D (6 bases). This CDR3 spans 13 amino acids. From germline, CDR1 is SGHRS and CDR2 YFSETQ. V was shortened by 3 bases and J by 4 bases, with 8 bases between the two germline ends. The CDR3 loop is CASSSDRYNEQFF. In DNA, the CDR3 is TGCGCCAGCAGCTCCGACAGGTACAATGAGCAGTTCTTC.

The sample holds a few counts of this clonotype. The chain combines TRBV5-1 with TRBJ2-7; 10 positions agree with TRBD2. The CDR3 is 15 residues long. CDR1 and CDR2 from the germline V gene are SGHRS and YFSETQ. After removal of 5 bases from V and 4 bases from J, the junction contained 9 bases not matched to a gene. This chain's CDR3 is CASRILAGQLYEQYF. CDR3 bases: TGCGCCAGCAGAATACTAGCGGGGCAGTTGTACGAGCAGTACTTC.

V is TRBV5-5 and J is TRBJ1-1; D is uncertain. The V gene lost 2 bases and the J gene lost 4 bases, with 9 bases spanning the gap. Per the germline V gene, CDR1 is SGHKS and CDR2 is YYEKEE (reference sequence). The CDR3 has 13 residues. The CDR3 spells CASSFSGRTEAFF. The CDR3 nucleotides are TGTGCCAGCAGCTTTAGCGGCCGCACTGAAGCTTTCTTT.

The CDR3 nucleotides read TGTGCCAGCAGCTCAACCGGGACACCCAAAGAGACCCAGTACTTC. This gives the protein CASSSTGTPKETQYF. The rearrangement joins TRBV5-8 to TRBJ2-5; D might be TRBD1 (6 bases). V dropped 3 bases and J dropped 3 bases, with 15 bases sitting between them. The CDR3 runs to 15 residues. Germline V gene data show CDR1 as SGHTS and CDR2 as YDEGEE.

The chain recombines TRBV7-9 with TRBJ1-1; unclear D gene. The CDR3 contains 13 residues. The V end lost 2 bases, the J end lost 4 bases, and 8 bases lay between the germline ends. The germline V gene has CDR1 SEHNR and CDR2 FQNEAQ (reference sequence). The CDR3 bases are TGTGCCAGCAGCTTACCCGGGAGCACTGAAGCTTTCTTT. This translates into CASSLPGSTEAFF.

This clonotype was counted at least ten times. The chain uses TRBV2 and TRBJ2-2, with 10 bases that match TRBD2. The trim removed 2 bases at V and 5 bases at J, leaving 2 bases unmatched. The germline gives CDR1 SNHLY, CDR2 FYNNEI. There are 15 residues in the CDR3. The CDR3 DNA is TGTGCCAGCAGTGAACTAGCGGGAGCAACCGGGGAGCTGTTTTTT. This sequence encodes CASSELAGATGELFF.

This clonotype was seen more than once but under ten times. V is TRBV7-9 and J is TRBJ1-4; D gene ambiguous. Trimming shortened V by 5 bases and J by 0 bases, and 7 bases separated the two germline ends. The germline gives CDR1 SEHNR, CDR2 FQNEAQ (reference sequence). This CDR3 comprises 14 residues. The CDR3 reads CASSPGSTNEKLFF. CDR3 coding DNA: TGTGCCAGCAGCCCGGGGTCAACTAATGAAAAACTGTTTTTT.